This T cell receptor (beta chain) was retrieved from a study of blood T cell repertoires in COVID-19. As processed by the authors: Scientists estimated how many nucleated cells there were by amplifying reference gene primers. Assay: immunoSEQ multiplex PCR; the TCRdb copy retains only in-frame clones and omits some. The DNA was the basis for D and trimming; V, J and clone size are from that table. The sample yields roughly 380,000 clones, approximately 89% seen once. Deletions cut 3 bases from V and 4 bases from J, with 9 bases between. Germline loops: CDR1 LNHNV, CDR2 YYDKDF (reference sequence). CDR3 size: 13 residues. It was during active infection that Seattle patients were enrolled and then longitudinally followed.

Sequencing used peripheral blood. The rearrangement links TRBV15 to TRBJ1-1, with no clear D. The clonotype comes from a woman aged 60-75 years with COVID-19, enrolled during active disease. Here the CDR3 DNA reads TGTGCCACCAGCAGGGCCGGCGGCACTGAAGCTTTCTTT. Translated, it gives CATSRAGGTEAFF.